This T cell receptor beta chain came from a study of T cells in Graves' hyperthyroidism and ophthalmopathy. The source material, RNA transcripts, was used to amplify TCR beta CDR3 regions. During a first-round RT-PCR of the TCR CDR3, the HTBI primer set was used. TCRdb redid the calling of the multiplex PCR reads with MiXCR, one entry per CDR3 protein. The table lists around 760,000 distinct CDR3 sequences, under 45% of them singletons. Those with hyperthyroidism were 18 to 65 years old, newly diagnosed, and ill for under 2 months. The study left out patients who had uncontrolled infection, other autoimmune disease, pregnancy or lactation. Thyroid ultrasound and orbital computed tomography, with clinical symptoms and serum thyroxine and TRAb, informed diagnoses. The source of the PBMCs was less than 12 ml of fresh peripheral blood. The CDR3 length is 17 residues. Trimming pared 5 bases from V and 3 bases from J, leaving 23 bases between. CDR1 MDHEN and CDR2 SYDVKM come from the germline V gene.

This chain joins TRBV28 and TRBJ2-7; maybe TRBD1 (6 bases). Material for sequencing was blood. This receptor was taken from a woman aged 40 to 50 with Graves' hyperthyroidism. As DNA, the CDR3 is TGTGCCAGCAGTACGCCTGTTCCCTACAGGGCCCTCTACGAGCAGTACTTC. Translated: CASSTPVPYRALYEQYF.